One and the same sample provided the 15 T cell receptor beta chains below, sequenced in a study of control samples from healthy donors and cancer patients. The data were produced by immunoSEQ multiplex PCR, yet TCRdb's version contains in-frame clones alone and is incomplete. The top ten clones hold 13% of a sample with around 140,000 clones, roughly 92% of them seen once. The sample consisted of blood. These receptors all stem from a man aged 35 to 55 in good health.

This rearrangement joins TRBV7-2 to TRBJ2-7, with a weak D call TRBD1 (5 bases). Trimming shortened V by 4 bases and J by 0 bases, and 16 bases separated the two germline ends. The germline gives CDR1 SGHTA, CDR2 FQGNSA. The CDR3 runs 16 residues. The CDR3 spells CASSSRGSFSSYEQYF. Written as DNA, the CDR3 is TGTGCCAGCAGCTCAAGGGGCAGCTTTAGCTCCTACGAGCAGTACTTC.

This chain links TRBV24-1 with TRBJ2-7, with D maybe TRBD1 (5 bases). CDR1 is KGHDR, CDR2 SFDVKD, per germline. The V end was cut by 5 bases, the J end by 5 bases, with 12 bases between. CDR3 length equals 13 residues. DNA of the CDR3: TGTGCCACCAGTGTCCCAGGGTCAGACGAGCAGTACTTC. Protein: CATSVPGSDEQYF.

The genes are TRBV25-1 and TRBJ1-2, with D unresolved. This CDR3 has 12 residues. V lost 1 base and J 8 bases, leaving 8 bases between the germline ends. Germline assignment: CDR1 MGHDK and CDR2 SYGVNS. Here the CDR3 DNA reads TGTGCCAGCAGTGAATCATACGGAGGCTACACCTTC. This sequence encodes CASSESYGGYTF.

This clone was found once. The rearrangement links TRBV9 to TRBJ2-3; D is possibly TRBD2 (5 bases). V lost 0 bases and J lost 4, with 9 bases in between. The CDR3 contains 14 residues. Germline V gives CDR1 SGDLS, CDR2 YYNGEE. The CDR3 DNA reads as TGTGCCAGCAGCGTAGGGGCTAGCCCAGATACGCAGTATTTT. Its translation is CASSVGASPDTQYF.

This clone was picked up one time. This chain joins TRBV5-6 and TRBJ1-4; D call uncertain. The CDR3 runs to 14 residues. Trimming took 4 bases from V and 2 from J, leaving 9 bases between them. In germline, CDR1 is SGHDT, CDR2 YYEEEE. The CDR3 loop reads CASSEGLTNEKLFF. The CDR3 nucleotides are TGTGCCAGCAGCGAAGGGCTGACTAATGAAAAACTGTTTTTT.

This clone was seen once. The V call is TRBV21-1, the J call TRBJ2-5; the table names TRBD2, a call not compared with the DNA. TRBV21-1 is labeled a pseudogene. CDR3 length equals 18 residues. This CDR3 reads CASSPRGGAGVNQETQYF. CDR3 DNA sequence: TGTGCCAGCAGCCCCCGAGGAGGAGCGGGAGTCAACCAAGAGACCCAGTACTTC.

The V gene is TRBV6-5, the J gene TRBJ1-6; D remains ambiguous. Germline loops: CDR1 MNHEY, CDR2 SVGAGI. V shed 8 bases and J shed 5 bases, with 10 bases lying between them. The CDR3 loop spans 13 amino acids. The CDR3 loop is CASFHGDNSPLHF. In DNA form, the CDR3 reads TGTGCCAGCTTTCACGGTGATAATTCACCCCTCCACTTT.

The rearrangement joins TRBV7-9 to TRBJ1-2, with a possible D match to TRBD1 (5 bases). Germline V CDR1 and CDR2: SEHNR, FQNEAQ (reference sequence). This CDR3 region has 12 residues. The germline V and J ends were trimmed by 1 base and 7 bases, with 7 bases remaining between them. The CDR3 loop is CASSLEGTGYTF. The CDR3 region has the DNA TGTGCCAGCAGCTTAGAGGGGACTGGCTACACCTTC.

As to this clone: The same CDR3 also results from other DNA sequences found in this sample. This chain links TRBV6-2 or TRBV6-3 with TRBJ2-2, with D perhaps TRBD1 (5 bases). The V gene's germline CDR1 is MNHEY and CDR2 SVGEGT. This CDR3 is 16 amino acids long. Trimming left V 3 bases short and J 0 bases short, with 11 bases between. CDR3 protein: CASSYRQLANTGELFF. The CDR3 DNA reads as TGTGCCAGCAGTTATAGACAGCTCGCGAACACCGGGGAGCTGTTTTTT.

The chain joins TRBV5-6 to TRBJ1-1, with D unresolved. V lost 1 base and J 1 base, leaving 8 bases between the germline ends. The CDR3 contains 14 residues. From germline, CDR1 is SGHDT and CDR2 YYEEEE. This CDR3 is CASSLRSWNTEAFF. The DNA for the CDR3 is TGTGCCAGCAGCTTGCGTTCATGGAACACTGAAGCTTTCTTT.

The chain links TRBV5-8 to TRBJ1-6, with a possible D match to TRBD1 (6 bases). The V and J ends lost 4 bases and 0 bases respectively, with 11 bases between them. This CDR3 region has 16 residues. Germline V gene data show CDR1 as SGHTS and CDR2 as YDEGEE. The CDR3 DNA reads as TGTGCCAGCAGCCCAACAGGGAGCTCCTATAATTCACCCCTCCACTTT. Its translation is CASSPTGSSYNSPLHF.

The chain couples TRBV9 to TRBJ1-1; D not resolved. The CDR3 extends over 15 amino acids. Germline CDR1 SGDLS, CDR2 YYNGEE. Trimming took off 3 bases at V and 7 bases at J, with 19 bases between the two ends. The DNA for the CDR3 is TGTGCCAGCAGCGCCGACACAACTCCGATTTTTGAAGCTTTCTTT. Encoded protein: CASSADTTPIFEAFF.

The chain has TRBV7-2 and TRBJ2-7; a weak D match, TRBD1 (6 bases). The ends were cut back, 2 bases at V and 7 bases at J, with 15 bases in the middle. CDR3 length: 14 amino acids. Germline CDR1 SGHTA, CDR2 FQGNSA. The CDR3 loop reads CASSLFRGTGEQYF. CDR3 bases: TGTGCCAGCAGCTTATTCAGGGGAACGGGTGAGCAGTACTTC.

This clone was detected only once. This chain links TRBV6-5 with TRBJ2-1; possible D gene TRBD1, 6 bases. The CDR3 totals 12 residues. With 6 bases removed from V and 8 bases from J, the gap between germline ends came to 11 bases. Germline assignment: CDR1 MNHEY and CDR2 SVGAGI. Written as DNA, the CDR3 is TGTGCCAGCAGCTTACAGGGTGATGAGCAGTTCTTC. Encoded protein: CASSLQGDEQFF.

The CDR3 loop is CASSLDRTEAFF. The CDR3 region has the DNA TGTGCCAGCAGCCTGGACAGAACTGAAGCTTTCTTT. This chain uses TRBV5-5 with TRBJ1-1; possible D gene TRBD1, 6 bases. In germline, CDR1 is SGHKS, CDR2 YYEKEE (reference sequence). The CDR3 is 12 amino acids. V was shortened by 4 bases and J by 5 bases, with 9 bases between the two germline ends.